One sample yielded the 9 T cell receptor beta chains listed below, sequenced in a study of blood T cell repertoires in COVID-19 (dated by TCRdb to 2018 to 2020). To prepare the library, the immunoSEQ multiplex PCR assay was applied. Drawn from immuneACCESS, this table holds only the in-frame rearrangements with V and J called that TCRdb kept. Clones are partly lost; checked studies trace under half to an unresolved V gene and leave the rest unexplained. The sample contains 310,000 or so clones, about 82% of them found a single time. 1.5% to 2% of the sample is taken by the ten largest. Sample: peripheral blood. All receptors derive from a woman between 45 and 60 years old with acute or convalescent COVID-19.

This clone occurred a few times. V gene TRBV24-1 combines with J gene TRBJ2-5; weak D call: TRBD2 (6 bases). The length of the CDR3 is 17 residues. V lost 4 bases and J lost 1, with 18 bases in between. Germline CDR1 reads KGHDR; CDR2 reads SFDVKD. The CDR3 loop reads CATSDPRVADTQETQYF. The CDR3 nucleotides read TGTGCCACCAGTGACCCGCGGGTAGCGGACACCCAAGAGACCCAGTACTTC.

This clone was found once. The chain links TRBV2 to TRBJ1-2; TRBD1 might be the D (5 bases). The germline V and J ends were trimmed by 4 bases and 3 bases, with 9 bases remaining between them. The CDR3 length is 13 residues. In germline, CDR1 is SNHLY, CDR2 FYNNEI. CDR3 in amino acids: CASSVRGDYGYTF. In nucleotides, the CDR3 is TGTGCCAGCAGTGTACGGGGGGACTATGGCTACACCTTC.

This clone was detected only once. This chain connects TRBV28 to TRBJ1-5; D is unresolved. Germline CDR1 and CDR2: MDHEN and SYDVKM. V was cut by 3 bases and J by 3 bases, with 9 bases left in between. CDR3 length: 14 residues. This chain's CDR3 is CASSLVQNNQPQHF. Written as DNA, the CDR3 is TGTGCCAGCAGTTTGGTACAGAACAATCAGCCCCAGCATTTT.

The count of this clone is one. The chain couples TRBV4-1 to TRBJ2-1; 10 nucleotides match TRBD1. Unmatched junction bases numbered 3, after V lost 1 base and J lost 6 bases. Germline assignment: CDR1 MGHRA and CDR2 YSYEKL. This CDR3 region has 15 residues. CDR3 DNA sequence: TGCGCCAGCAGCCAAGTTTGGACAGGGGGCAATGAGCAGTTCTTC. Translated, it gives CASSQVWTGGNEQFF.

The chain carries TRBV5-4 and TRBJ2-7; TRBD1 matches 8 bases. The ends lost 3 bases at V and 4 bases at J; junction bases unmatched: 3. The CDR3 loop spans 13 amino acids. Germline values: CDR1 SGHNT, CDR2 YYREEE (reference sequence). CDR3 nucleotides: TGTGCCAGCAGCTCACAGGGGGTGTACGAGCAGTACTTC. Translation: CASSSQGVYEQYF.

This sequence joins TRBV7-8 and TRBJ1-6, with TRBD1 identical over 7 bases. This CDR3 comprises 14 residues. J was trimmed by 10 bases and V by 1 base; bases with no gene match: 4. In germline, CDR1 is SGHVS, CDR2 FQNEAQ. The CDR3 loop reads CASSLGQGGSPLHF. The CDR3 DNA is TGTGCCAGCAGCTTAGGACAGGGCGGCTCACCCCTCCACTTT.

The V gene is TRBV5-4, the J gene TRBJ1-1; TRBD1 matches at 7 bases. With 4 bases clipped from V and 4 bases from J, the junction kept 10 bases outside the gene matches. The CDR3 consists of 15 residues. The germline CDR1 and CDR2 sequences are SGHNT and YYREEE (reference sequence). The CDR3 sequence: CASSATTGARTEAFF. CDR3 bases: TGTGCCAGCAGCGCGACCACAGGGGCGCGCACTGAAGCTTTCTTT.

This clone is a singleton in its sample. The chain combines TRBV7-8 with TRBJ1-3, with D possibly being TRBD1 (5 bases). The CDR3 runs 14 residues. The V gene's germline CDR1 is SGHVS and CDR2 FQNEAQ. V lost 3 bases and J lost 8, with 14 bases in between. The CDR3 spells CASSFLSGEDTIYF. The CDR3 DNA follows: TGTGCCAGCAGCTTTCTCTCGGGGGAAGACACCATATATTTT.

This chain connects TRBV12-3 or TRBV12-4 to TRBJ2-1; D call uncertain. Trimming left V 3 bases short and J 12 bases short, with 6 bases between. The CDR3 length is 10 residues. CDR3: CASSFERQFF. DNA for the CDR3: TGTGCCAGCAGTTTTGAGAGGCAGTTCTTC.